The 23 T cell receptor beta chains reported below all come from one sample, sequenced in a study of T cells after yellow fever vaccination. TCRdb processed the 5' RACE reads anew with MiXCR; each CDR3 protein has one entry. The data hold about 320,000 distinct CDR3 sequences, with 4% to 5.5% observed a single time. The sample in question was PBMCs, obtained 15 days after the yellow fever booster vaccination. Receptors were obtained from a man between 18 and 35 years old who received the YFV17D yellow fever vaccine.

This chain uses TRBV5-1 with TRBJ1-1, with 7 bases matching TRBD1. CDR3 size: 15 residues. The trim removed 5 bases at V and 0 bases at J, leaving 7 bases unmatched. The germline V gene encodes CDR1 SGHRS and CDR2 YFSETQ. CDR3 sequence (DNA): TGCGCCAGCAGTCCCAGGGGACAGATGAACACTGAAGCTTTCTTT. As protein: CASSPRGQMNTEAFF.

This clonotype was counted between two and nine times. This chain joins TRBV12-3 or TRBV12-4 and TRBJ1-3, with a tentative D call TRBD1 (6 bases). The germline V and J ends were trimmed by 6 bases and 8 bases, with 20 bases remaining between them. CDR3 size: 15 residues. The CDR3 region is CASSRTGSRGDTIYF. The CDR3 nucleotides read TGTGCCAGCAGCCGGACGGGGAGCAGGGGAGACACCATATATTTT.

This clonotype was seen more than once but under ten times. The chain joins TRBV30 to TRBJ2-2; no definite D call. Looked up from germline, CDR1 is GTSNPN and CDR2 is SVGIG (reference sequence). The germline V and J ends were trimmed by 4 bases and 1 base, with 10 bases remaining between them. This CDR3 region has 14 residues. In nucleotides, the CDR3 is TGTGCCTGGAAGAGCAGTCTGAACACCGGGGAGCTGTTTTTT. Its protein product is CAWKSSLNTGELFF.

The chain combines TRBV24-1 with TRBJ2-6; the match to TRBD2 covers 7 bases. Losses at the gene ends were 6 bases for V and 4 bases for J; bases not matched to a gene: 11. CDR1 and CDR2 (germline): KGHDR, SFDVKD. The CDR3 has 17 residues. The CDR3 nucleotides read TGTGCCACCAGTCCAAATGGGGAGGGGCCCGGGGCCAACGTCCTGACTTTC. Encoded protein: CATSPNGEGPGANVLTF.

The chain is built from TRBV15 and TRBJ2-7; D gene ambiguous. Per germline, CDR1 LNHNV and CDR2 YYDKDF (reference sequence). Trimming removed 4 bases at V and 3 bases at J, with 13 bases between. CDR3 length: 14 residues. The CDR3 sequence is CATSKEAGFYEQYF. CDR3 sequence (DNA): TGTGCCACCAGCAAAGAGGCAGGTTTCTACGAGCAGTACTTC.

This clonotype was detected many times. Here the CDR3 DNA reads TGCAGTGCTCCGCTAGCGGGGCAAGAGACCCAGTACTTC. As protein: CSAPLAGQETQYF. This chain connects TRBV20-1 to TRBJ2-5, with 9 bases aligning to TRBD2. From germline, CDR1 is DFQATT and CDR2 SNEGSKA (reference sequence). With V trimmed by 5 bases and J by 2 bases, 3 bases remained unmatched. This CDR3 is built from 13 residues.

The table lists this clonotype with many counts. The rearrangement joins TRBV20-1 to TRBJ2-2; 7 nucleotides line up with TRBD1. Looked up from germline, CDR1 is DFQATT and CDR2 is SNEGSKA (reference sequence). Germline trimming cut 1 base from V and 6 bases from J; bases unmatched to any gene: 5. This CDR3 has 14 amino acids. The CDR3 is CSARARTGPGELFF. The DNA of the CDR3 is TGCAGTGCTAGAGCCAGGACAGGCCCCGGGGAGCTGTTTTTT.

This clonotype has a count of ten or more. The J gene is TRBJ2-1, the V gene TRBV5-6; 9 bases fit TRBD2. V shed 4 bases and J 1 base; nucleotides not matched to a gene: 9. This CDR3 is built from 17 residues. The germline V gene encodes CDR1 SGHDT and CDR2 YYEEEE. CDR3 sequence (DNA): TGTGCCAGCAGCGTAAAAGCGGGGGGCCCATCCTACAATGAGCAGTTCTTC. Protein sequence: CASSVKAGGPSYNEQFF.

This clonotype was observed at least ten times. V gene TRBV4-2 combines with J gene TRBJ1-1, with 8 positions matching TRBD1. This CDR3 spans 15 amino acids. V dropped 3 bases and J dropped 5; count of bases not matched to a gene: 8. CDR1 is LGHNA, CDR2 YNFKEQ, per germline. Here the CDR3 reads CASSQYDRGGTEAFF. The CDR3 coding sequence is TGTGCCAGCAGCCAGTACGACAGGGGAGGTACTGAAGCTTTCTTT.

In this sample, this clonotype turned up a few times. J is TRBJ2-7 and V is TRBV20-1; no reliable D call. This CDR3 has 14 residues. The V and J ends lost 0 bases and 5 bases respectively, with 14 bases between them. The germline V gene encodes CDR1 DFQATT and CDR2 SNEGSKA (reference sequence). CDR3 region: CSARDVKGINEQYV. The CDR3 nucleotides read TGCAGTGCTAGAGATGTAAAGGGTATTAACGAGCAGTACGTC.

This clonotype was detected many times. The chain recombines TRBV6-6 with TRBJ1-5; a weak D match, TRBD1 (5 bases). The ends were cut back, 7 bases at V and 6 bases at J, with 10 bases in the middle. The germline V gene has CDR1 MNHNY and CDR2 SVGAGI (reference sequence). The CDR3 runs 12 residues. The CDR3 loop reads CASNGGSQPQHF. Here the CDR3 DNA reads TGTGCCAGCAATGGGGGAAGTCAGCCCCAGCATTTT.

This clonotype was seen a handful of times. The genes are TRBV12-3 or TRBV12-4 and TRBJ1-6; D might be TRBD1 (6 bases). V shed 4 bases and J shed 7 bases, with 14 bases lying between them. This CDR3 spans 15 amino acids. CDR3: CASSSGGQGNSPLHF. In nucleotides, the CDR3 is TGTGCCAGCAGTTCGGGGGGGCAGGGGAATTCACCCCTCCACTTT.

This clonotype was seen more than once but under ten times. The gene calls are TRBV20-1 and TRBJ1-1; D is unresolved. Deletions cut 1 base from V and 3 bases from J, with 9 bases between. CDR3 length: 13 residues. Germline CDR1 is DFQATT and CDR2 is SNEGSKA (reference sequence). CDR3 region: CSARVGFDTEAFF. CDR3 sequence (DNA): TGCAGTGCTAGAGTGGGGTTTGACACTGAAGCTTTCTTT.

This clonotype has a handful of counts. The rearrangement joins TRBV4-1 to TRBJ1-1; D ambiguous. The CDR3 extends over 16 amino acids. CDR1 and CDR2 (germline): MGHRA, YSYEKL. V shed 0 bases and J shed 0 bases, with 11 bases lying between them. CDR3 sequence: CASSQDRQVMNTEAFF. The CDR3 DNA reads TGCGCCAGCAGCCAAGATCGTCAGGTCATGAACACTGAAGCTTTCTTT.

The table lists this clonotype with many counts. The V and J genes are TRBV20-1 and TRBJ1-4; the D gene is possibly TRBD1 (6 bases). The CDR3 totals 14 residues. The V end lost 4 bases, the J end lost 3 bases, and 12 bases lay between the germline ends. Germline V gives CDR1 DFQATT, CDR2 SNEGSKA (reference sequence). The CDR3 sequence: CSATLGAANEKLFF. CDR3 nucleotides: TGCAGTGCTACCCTGGGGGCAGCTAATGAAAAACTGTTTTTT.

This clonotype occurred many times. This sequence joins TRBV7-2 and TRBJ1-6, with no clear D. This CDR3 spans 18 amino acids. CDR1 SGHTA and CDR2 FQGNSA come from the germline V gene. V dropped 2 bases and J dropped 8 bases, with 22 bases sitting between them. The DNA of the CDR3 is TGTGCCAGCAGCTTAAGTGCAGCTCTTCAGCCAAGGGATTCACCCCTCCACTTT. This codes for CASSLSAALQPRDSPLHF.

In its sample, this clonotype was seen a few times. CDR3 sequence reads: CSVVARGLANTEAFF. In nucleotides, the CDR3 is TGCAGCGTTGTAGCGCGCGGGCTGGCGAACACTGAAGCTTTCTTT. This chain joins TRBV29-1 and TRBJ1-1; the D is unclear. From germline, CDR1 is SQVTM and CDR2 ANQGSEA. This CDR3 is built from 15 residues. The germline V and J ends were trimmed by 4 bases and 1 base, with 16 bases remaining between them.

This clonotype was counted many times. The chain employs TRBV7-3 and TRBJ2-3; 7 bases match TRBD1. Losses at the gene ends were 8 bases for V and 0 bases for J; bases not matched to a gene: 5. The CDR3 has 14 residues. Germline values: CDR1 SGHTA, CDR2 FQGTGA. CDR3 sequence reads: CASAKGASTDTQYF. The CDR3 DNA follows: TGTGCCAGCGCGAAGGGGGCGAGCACAGATACGCAGTATTTT.

This clonotype was counted many times. V is TRBV6-5 and J is TRBJ2-1; 9 nucleotides agree with TRBD2. V dropped 10 bases and J dropped 3; count of bases not matched to a gene: 10. The CDR3 loop spans 15 amino acids. In germline, CDR1 is MNHEY, CDR2 SVGAGI. The CDR3 DNA follows: TGTGCCACCCGAACTACGACTAGCGGCTACAATGAGCAGTTCTTC. It is translated as CATRTTTSGYNEQFF.

The chain recombines TRBV20-1 with TRBJ2-7; 12 positions agree with TRBD1. CDR3 length: 14 amino acids. Unmatched junction bases numbered 9, after V lost 6 bases and J lost 6 bases. CDR1 DFQATT and CDR2 SNEGSKA come from the germline V gene (reference sequence). The CDR3 region has the DNA TGCAGTGCCCGGACCGGGACAGGGGGCTCCGAGCAGTACTTC. It yields the protein CSARTGTGGSEQYF.

The rearrangement joins TRBV12-3 or TRBV12-4 to TRBJ1-1, with D unclear. CDR3 size: 13 residues. The V end lost 4 bases, the J end lost 6 bases, and 12 bases lay between the germline ends. CDR3 sequence (DNA): TGTGCCAGCAGTTCCCCGTTCGGGGCTGAAGCTTTCTTT. Translation gives CASSSPFGAEAFF.

This clonotype was picked up many times. This chain links TRBV20-1 with TRBJ2-7, with D hard to call. V lost 0 bases and J lost 0, with 12 bases in between. Per the germline V gene, CDR1 is DFQATT and CDR2 is SNEGSKA (reference sequence). This CDR3 has 15 residues. In nucleotides, the CDR3 is TGCAGTGCTAGAGACCAGGCTTCAGCCTCCTACGAGCAGTACTTC. Translating it yields CSARDQASASYEQYF.

This clonotype was counted ten times or more. This chain joins TRBV6-6 and TRBJ2-3; tentative D call: TRBD2 (6 bases). Deletions cut 5 bases from V and 5 bases from J, with 8 bases between. The CDR3 covers 12 residues. Germline V gene sequence: CDR1 MNHNY, CDR2 SVGAGI (reference sequence). The CDR3 coding sequence is TGTGCCAGCAGTGTGGGGGGAGATACGCAGTATTTT. It yields the protein CASSVGGDTQYF.